What follows are 14 T cell receptor beta chains derived from one specimen sequenced in a study of blood T cell repertoires in COVID-19. TCRdb keeps only in-frame clones here, not all; method: immunoSEQ multiplex PCR. The sample shows roughly 41,000 clones, 88% of them seen only once. Sequencing was performed on peripheral blood. The receptors were gathered from a human donor in a cohort sampled during active COVID-19.

This clone was counted a few times. V usage is TRBV29-1 and J usage is TRBJ1-4; the D is unclear. CDR1 is SQVTM and CDR2 is ANQGSEA in the germline V gene. The V gene lost 6 bases and the J gene lost 0 bases, with 5 bases spanning the gap. The CDR3 has 12 amino acids. CDR3 residues: CSVRATNEKLFF. CDR3 DNA: TGCAGCGTCCGCGCAACTAATGAAAAACTGTTTTTT.

This chain uses TRBV30 with TRBJ2-7, with D possibly matching TRBD1 (6 bases). This CDR3 is built from 13 residues. With 0 bases removed from V and 5 bases from J, the gap between germline ends came to 11 bases. CDR1 and CDR2 (germline): GTSNPN, SVGIG (reference sequence). The CDR3 spells CAWSVTGKDEQYF. CDR3 DNA: TGTGCCTGGAGTGTCACAGGGAAGGACGAGCAGTACTTC.

The rearrangement uses TRBV7-8 and TRBJ2-4; TRBD1 matches 10 bases. CDR1 and CDR2 (germline): SGHVS, FQNEAQ. The length of the CDR3 is 17 residues. With V trimmed by 2 bases and J by 3 bases, 7 bases remained unmatched. CDR3 sequence: CASSLPRTGGIKNIQYF. DNA of the CDR3: TGTGCCAGCAGCTTACCTAGGACAGGGGGAATCAAAAACATTCAGTACTTC.

The chain couples TRBV19 to TRBJ2-2; no clear D. From germline, CDR1 is LNHDA and CDR2 SQIVND (reference sequence). Between the trimmed V and J ends, which lost 7 bases and 1 base, there was a span of 4 bases. The CDR3 runs 12 residues. The CDR3 loop reads CASKQNTGELFF. In nucleotides, the CDR3 is TGTGCCAGTAAGCAGAACACCGGGGAGCTGTTTTTT.

The chain carries TRBV5-6 and TRBJ1-1; D gene unclear. Germline V gene lookup returns CDR1 SGHDT and CDR2 YYEEEE. The CDR3 runs 12 residues. V lost 2 bases, J lost 11 bases, and 13 bases lay in between. The DNA of the CDR3 is TGTGCCAGCAGCTTCGGATCAGGTACCGCTTTCTTT. It yields the protein CASSFGSGTAFF.

The V gene is TRBV9, the J gene TRBJ2-2; 8 nucleotides line up with TRBD2. The germline CDR1 and CDR2 sequences are SGDLS and YYNGEE. The CDR3 spans 15 residues. V was clipped by 9 bases and J by 2 bases; unmatched bases: 9. DNA for the CDR3: TGTGCCACCGGACGGGGGGGGCCTAACACCGGGGAGCTGTTTTTT. Its translation is CATGRGGPNTGELFF.

This chain uses TRBV27 with TRBJ2-1, with D unclear. The CDR3 is 15 residues long. Germline values: CDR1 MNHEY, CDR2 SMNVEV (reference sequence). The germline V and J ends were trimmed by 1 base and 0 bases, with 7 bases remaining between them. The CDR3 DNA reads as TGTGCCAGCAGTTTATACCTAAGCTCCTACAATGAGCAGTTCTTC. It codes for CASSLYLSSYNEQFF.

The V gene is TRBV30, the J gene TRBJ2-7, with 9 positions matching TRBD2. The CDR3 contains 13 residues. Germline CDR1 and CDR2: GTSNPN and SVGIG (reference sequence). V lost 5 bases to trimming and J lost 3 bases; unmatched junction nucleotides: 5. The CDR3 spells CAWGTSLIYEQYF. The CDR3 coding sequence is TGTGCCTGGGGGACTAGCCTTATCTACGAGCAGTACTTC.

This chain joins TRBV27 and TRBJ2-2; tentative D call: TRBD1 (6 bases). The CDR3 contains 15 residues. Trimming removed 8 bases at V and 4 bases at J, with 17 bases between. Germline-derived CDR1 and CDR2 are MNHEY and SMNVEV (reference sequence). CDR3 sequence reads: CASGTGRPRTGELFF. In DNA form, the CDR3 reads TGTGCCAGCGGCACAGGGCGCCCCCGCACCGGGGAGCTGTTTTTT.

The chain couples TRBV5-1 to TRBJ1-2; 9 nucleotides align to TRBD1. Trimming took 4 bases from V and 8 from J; bases not matched to a gene: 12. CDR1 SGHRS and CDR2 YFSETQ come from the germline V gene. CDR3 length: 15 amino acids. This CDR3 reads CASSVSDRGSTGYTF. In DNA form, the CDR3 reads TGCGCCAGCAGCGTGTCGGACAGGGGATCGACAGGCTACACCTTC.

This chain joins TRBV3-1 (or the pseudogene TRBV3-2) and TRBJ2-1; 8 nucleotides line up with TRBD2. Germline V lookup: CDR1 LGHDT, CDR2 YNNKEL (reference sequence). V was clipped by 4 bases and J by 7 bases; unmatched bases: 9. CDR3 length: 15 amino acids. The CDR3 sequence is CASSPGSGSSNEQFF. CDR3 nucleotide sequence: TGTGCCAGCAGCCCAGGGAGCGGGAGTTCAAATGAGCAGTTCTTC.

This clone is a singleton in its sample. The rearrangement joins TRBV6-2 or TRBV6-3 to TRBJ1-4, with D hard to call. Germline CDR1 MNHEY, CDR2 SVGEGT. Trimming cost V 4 bases and J 5 bases, with 23 bases left between them. This CDR3 contains 18 residues. CDR3 nucleotides: TGTGCCAGCAGTTTTCCCTCCCTTTCCAGGTTGGGCAATGAAAAACTGTTTTTT. Protein product: CASSFPSLSRLGNEKLFF.

This chain connects TRBV28 to TRBJ2-7; D perhaps matches TRBD1 (5 bases). V shed 6 bases and J shed 2 bases, with 17 bases lying between them. The CDR3 totals 15 residues. CDR1 and CDR2 from the germline V gene are MDHEN and SYDVKM. The CDR3 DNA follows: TGTGCCAGCAGAACTTCCCAGGGATCCACCTACGAGCAGTACTTC. This gives the protein CASRTSQGSTYEQYF.

This clone was seen more than once but under ten times. The CDR3, as DNA: TGCAGCGTTGACATACTTAAGTACAATGAGCAGTTCTTC. Translating it yields CSVDILKYNEQFF. This chain uses TRBV29-1 with TRBJ2-1; no definite D call. The CDR3 sequence is 13 residues long. The germline gives CDR1 SQVTM, CDR2 ANQGSEA. Trimming pared 3 bases from V and 4 bases from J, leaving 10 bases between.